This T cell receptor (beta chain) came from a study of blood T cells in healthy people across ages. Using a J-beta primer mix together with a sample-barcoded 5' primer, a second PCR was run for about 7 to 12 cycles. Every cDNA molecule carried a tag from a template-switch adaptor bearing 12 random nucleotides. From each sample, at least 2.5 million paired-end reads containing CDR3 were obtained. TCRdb analysed the 5' RACE reads with MiXCR anew, one entry per CDR3 protein. This sample has roughly 1.7 million distinct CDR3 sequences, with roughly 32% found just once. Study outcomes and limitations: Whereas aged donors had fewer naive CD4+ cells, long-lived donors had more of them and higher diversity. Age showed a roughly linear inverse relationship with TCR beta diversity per million T cells.

With regard to this clonotype: What it binds is not known.

V was shortened by 2 bases and J by 0 bases, with 11 bases between the two germline ends. This CDR3 comprises 16 residues. Germline-derived CDR1 and CDR2 are KGHDR and SFDVKD. This clonotype was sampled from a woman in her 30s in good health. The sample comprised blood. The rearrangement uses TRBV24-1 and TRBJ2-3; D remains ambiguous. CDR3 amino acids: CATSDSAVTSTDTQYF. CDR3 sequence (DNA): TGTGCCACCAGTGATTCTGCAGTCACTAGCACAGATACGCAGTATTTT.